This TCR beta chain comes out of a study of OX40 agonist ivuxolimab in advanced cancers. Study-level results: Among T cells, CD8+ cells averaged more expanded clones than CD4+ cells.

As regards this clone: Its antigen is as yet unknown.

CDR1 is LGHNA, CDR2 YSLEER, per germline. V lost 4 bases to trimming and J lost 2 bases; unmatched junction nucleotides: 7. This CDR3 comprises 16 residues. Sequencing was performed with immunoSEQ multiplex PCR; in TCRdb, only in-frame clones are kept and a portion is missing. The sample carries more than 75,000 clones, approximately 80% recorded once. At cycle 4 day 1, cycle 7 day 1, and baseline, blood was sampled. The sequencing here drew on CD4+ or CD8+ T cells sorted from blood, taken in a trial of the OX40 agonist ivuxolimab. The chain recombines TRBV4-3 with TRBJ2-1, with 8 bases identical to TRBD2. The sequence derives from an adult with an advanced solid tumor such as melanoma, head and neck, liver or kidney cancer. The CDR3 nucleotides read TGCGCCAGCAGCCCCCCCCTCGGGGGGGCCTACAATGAGCAGTTCTTC. This sequence encodes CASSPPLGGAYNEQFF.